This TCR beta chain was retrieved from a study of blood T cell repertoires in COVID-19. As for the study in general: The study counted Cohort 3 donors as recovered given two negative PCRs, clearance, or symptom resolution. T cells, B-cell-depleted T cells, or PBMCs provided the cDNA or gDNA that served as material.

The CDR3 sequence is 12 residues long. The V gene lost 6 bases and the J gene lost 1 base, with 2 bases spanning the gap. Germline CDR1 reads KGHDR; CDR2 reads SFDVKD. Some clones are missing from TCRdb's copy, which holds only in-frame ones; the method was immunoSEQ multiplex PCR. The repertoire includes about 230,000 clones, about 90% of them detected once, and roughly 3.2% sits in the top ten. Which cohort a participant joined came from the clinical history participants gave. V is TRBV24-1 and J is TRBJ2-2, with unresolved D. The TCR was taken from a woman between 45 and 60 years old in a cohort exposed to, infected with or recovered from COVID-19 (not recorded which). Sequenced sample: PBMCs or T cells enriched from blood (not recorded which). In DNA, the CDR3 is TGTGCCACCAGTCGGAACACCGGGGAGCTGTTTTTT. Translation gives CATSRNTGELFF.